What follows describes a single T cell receptor beta chain. The source of the sample is a study of blood T cell repertoires in COVID-19. Across the whole study: Both acute and convalescent COVID-19 samples were obtained from the United States, Italy and Spain.

Per the original methods: By means of reference gene primer amplification, nucleated cell counts were estimated. TCRdb keeps only in-frame clones here, not all; method: immunoSEQ multiplex PCR. V, J and clone size were drawn from that table, and D and trimming were deduced from the DNA. The sample lists about 63,000 clones, about 88% occurring once. CDR1 is SGHVS, CDR2 FNYEAQ, per germline. V dropped 1 base and J dropped 4 bases, with 11 bases sitting between them. The CDR3 has 14 residues. Input material: peripheral blood. The clonotype was recovered from a human donor in a cohort sampled during active COVID-19. This chain connects TRBV7-6 to TRBJ2-7; no reliable D call. CDR3 protein: CASSLGGLFYEQYF. CDR3 coding DNA: TGTGCCAGCAGCTTAGGAGGTCTCTTTTACGAGCAGTACTTC.